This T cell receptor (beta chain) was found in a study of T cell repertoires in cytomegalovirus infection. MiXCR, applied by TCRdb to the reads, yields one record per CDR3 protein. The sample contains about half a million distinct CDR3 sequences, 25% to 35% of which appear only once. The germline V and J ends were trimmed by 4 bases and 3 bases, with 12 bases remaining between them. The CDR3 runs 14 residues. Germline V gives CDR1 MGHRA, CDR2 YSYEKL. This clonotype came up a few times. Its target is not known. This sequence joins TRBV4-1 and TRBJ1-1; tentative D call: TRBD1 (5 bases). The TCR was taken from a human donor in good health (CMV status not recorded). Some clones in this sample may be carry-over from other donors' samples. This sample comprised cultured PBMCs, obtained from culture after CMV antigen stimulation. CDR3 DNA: TGCGCCAGCAGCCGGCTAGAGACAGACACTGAAGCTTTCTTT. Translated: CASSRLETDTEAFF.